These 10 T cell receptor beta chains share one sample of origin, sequenced in a study of T-cell memory formation after mild COVID-19. From the 5' RACE reads, TCRdb called clonotypes with MiXCR, one entry per CDR3 protein. Among around 82,000 distinct CDR3 sequences listed, about 13% were seen once. Material: PBMCs or a T cell subset sorted from them (not recorded which). The receptor source for this set is a man aged 18-30 years who had mild COVID-19 (a few samples of this study predate the infection). Cell type and time point are not known.

The V gene is TRBV6-5, the J gene TRBJ2-1; D is perhaps TRBD1 (6 bases). V dropped 6 bases and J dropped 8 bases, with 20 bases sitting between them. Germline V lookup: CDR1 MNHEY, CDR2 SVGAGI. CDR3 length: 15 residues. CDR3 nucleotide sequence: TGTGCCAGCAGGGGCCCCGGGACATCGTCATATGAGCAGTTCTTC. This gives the protein CASRGPGTSSYEQFF.

The chain has TRBV11-1 and TRBJ2-4, with TRBD2 identical over 14 bases. After removal of 5 bases from V and 0 bases from J, the junction contained 3 bases not matched to a gene. The CDR3 is 17 amino acids. Germline loops: CDR1 SGHAT, CDR2 FQDESV (reference sequence). The CDR3 DNA is TGTGCCAGCAGCCGGACTAGCGGGGGGATAGCCAAAAACATTCAGTACTTC. It is translated as CASSRTSGGIAKNIQYF.

This clonotype was observed at least ten times. The V gene is TRBV3-1, the J gene TRBJ1-6; TRBD1 might be the D (6 bases). The V gene lost 4 bases and the J gene lost 3 bases, with 10 bases spanning the gap. This CDR3 is 15 amino acids long. Germline V gene lookup returns CDR1 LGHDT and CDR2 YNNKEL (reference sequence). DNA for the CDR3: TGTGCCAGCAGCCCCACAGGGTTCTATAATTCACCCCTCCACTTT. Its translation: CASSPTGFYNSPLHF.

This clonotype was observed a few times. This chain links TRBV7-9 with TRBJ2-1; D might be TRBD1 (5 bases). Per the germline V gene, CDR1 is SEHNR and CDR2 is FQNEAQ (reference sequence). The CDR3 length is 14 residues. V dropped 10 bases and J dropped 5 bases, with 18 bases sitting between them. The CDR3 spells CATEPPGINNEQFF. The CDR3 nucleotides read TGTGCCACCGAGCCACCAGGGATCAACAATGAGCAGTTCTTC.

This clonotype was detected a few times. The chain uses TRBV7-9 and TRBJ1-1; D gene uncertain. Trimming stripped 1 base from V and 1 base from J, with 10 bases between. The V gene's germline CDR1 is SEHNR and CDR2 FQNEAQ (reference sequence). The CDR3 contains 15 residues. The CDR3 loop is CASSLGWAQNTEAFF. For the CDR3, the DNA is TGTGCCAGCAGCTTAGGATGGGCCCAGAACACTGAAGCTTTCTTT.

In this sample, this clonotype turned up a few times. The chain recombines TRBV7-9 with TRBJ1-2; no definite D call. V lost 4 bases and J lost 5, with 14 bases in between. This CDR3 contains 14 residues. The germline CDR1 and CDR2 sequences are SEHNR and FQNEAQ (reference sequence). CDR3 in amino acids: CASSSTVGSYGYTF. CDR3 nucleotides: TGTGCCAGCAGCTCGACCGTCGGGTCTTATGGCTACACCTTC.

This clonotype has at least ten counts. Here the CDR3 DNA reads TGTGCCGGTGATCGAAGCCCCTACGAGCAGTACGTC. This encodes CAGDRSPYEQYV. This sequence joins TRBV27 and TRBJ2-7; the D is unclear. The CDR3 has 12 amino acids. Looked up from germline, CDR1 is MNHEY and CDR2 is SMNVEV (reference sequence). V was shortened by 11 bases and J by 2 bases, with 13 bases between the two germline ends.

The sample holds a few counts of this clonotype. V is TRBV7-2 and J is TRBJ1-1; no firm D call. CDR3 length: 13 residues. V lost 4 bases to trimming and J lost 6 bases, with 12 bases between them. CDR1 is SGHTA and CDR2 is FQGNSA in the germline V gene. The CDR3 protein is CASSSSVFPEAFF. In DNA form, the CDR3 reads TGTGCCAGCAGCTCTAGTGTCTTCCCTGAAGCTTTCTTT.

This clonotype showed up just once. The genes are TRBV4-3 and TRBJ1-2; 7 nucleotides line up with TRBD1. With 0 bases clipped from V and 5 bases from J, the junction kept 6 bases outside the gene matches. Germline CDR1 reads LGHNA; CDR2 reads YSLEER. This CDR3 is 15 amino acids long. This chain's CDR3 is CASSQDAAGGYGYTF. CDR3 in DNA: TGCGCCAGCAGCCAAGATGCGGCAGGGGGGTATGGCTACACCTTC.

The chain uses TRBV10-1 and TRBJ2-3, with 10 positions matching TRBD2. There are 14 residues in the CDR3. V shed 8 bases and J 1 base; nucleotides not matched to a gene: 3. Germline CDR1 and CDR2: WNHNN and SYGVQD (reference sequence). CDR3 sequence: CASGGLAGTDTQYF. DNA for the CDR3: TGCGCCAGCGGAGGACTAGCGGGCACAGATACGCAGTATTTT.